The T cell receptor (beta chain) described here comes from a study of regulatory T cells in long-lasting Graves disease. Notes on the study in general: Samples came from peripheral blood alone, without thyroid tissue.

This clonotype was counted between two and nine times. Its antigen is not known. With iRepertoire HTBI primers and Arm-PCR of CDR3 regions, TCR beta libraries were built. TCRdb processed the multiplex PCR reads anew with MiXCR; each CDR3 protein has one entry. The top ten clones hold around 42% of a sample with about 660,000 distinct CDR3 sequences, about 32% of them seen once. V shed 4 bases and J 2 bases; nucleotides not matched to a gene: 1. Germline V gives CDR1 SGHDT, CDR2 YYEEEE. This CDR3 is built from 13 residues. The time point was: persistent/refractory GD, antithyroid drugs over 5 years with positive TRAb. PBMC RNA served as the TCR library source.

The chain uses TRBV5-6 and TRBJ2-7, with 9 bases matching TRBD1. This material consisted of peripheral blood mononuclear cells (PBMCs), taken when the disease was refractory, from a patient treated with antithyroid drugs. The TCR was taken from a female donor with Graves disease. The CDR3 reads CASSNRGPYEQYF. As DNA, the CDR3 is TGTGCCAGCAGCAACAGGGGGCCCTACGAGCAGTACTTC. Drawing the rest from reference TRBV5-6 and TRBJ2-7, the complete variable domain is DAGVTQSPTHLIKTRGQQVTLRCSPKSGHDTVSWYQQALGQGPQFIFQYYEEEERQRGNFPDRFSGHQFPNYSSELNVNALLLGDSALYLCASSNRGPYEQYFGPGTRLTVT.